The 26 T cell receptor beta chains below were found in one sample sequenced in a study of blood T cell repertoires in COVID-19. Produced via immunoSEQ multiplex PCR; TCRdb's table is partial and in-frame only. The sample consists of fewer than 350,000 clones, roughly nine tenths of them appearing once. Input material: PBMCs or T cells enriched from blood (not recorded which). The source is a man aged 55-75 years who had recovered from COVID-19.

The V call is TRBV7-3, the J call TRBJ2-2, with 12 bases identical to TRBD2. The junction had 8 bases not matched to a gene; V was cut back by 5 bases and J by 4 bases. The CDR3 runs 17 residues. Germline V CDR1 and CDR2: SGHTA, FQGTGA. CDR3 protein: CASSTLAGGMSTGELFF. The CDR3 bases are TGTGCCAGCAGCACTCTAGCGGGAGGGATGAGCACCGGGGAGCTGTTTTTT. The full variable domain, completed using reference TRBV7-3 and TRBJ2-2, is GAGVSQTPSNKVTEKGKYVELRCDPISGHTALYWYRQSLGQGPEFLIYFQGTGAADDSGLPNDRFFAVRPEGSVSTLKIQRTERGDSAVYLCASSTLAGGMSTGELFFGEGSRLTVL.

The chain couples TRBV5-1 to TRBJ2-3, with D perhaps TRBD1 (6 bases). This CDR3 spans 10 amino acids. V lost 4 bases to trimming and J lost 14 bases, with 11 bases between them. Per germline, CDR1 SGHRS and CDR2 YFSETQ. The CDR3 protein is CASSPWGRYF. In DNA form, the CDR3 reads TGCGCCAGCAGCCCGTGGGGGCGGTATTTT. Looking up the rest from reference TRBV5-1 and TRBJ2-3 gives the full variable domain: KAGVTQTPRYLIKTRGQQVTLSCSPISGHRSVSWYQQTPGQGLQFLFEYFSETQRNKGNFPGRFSGRQFSNSRSEMNVSTLELGDSALYLCASSPWGRYFGPGTRLTVL.

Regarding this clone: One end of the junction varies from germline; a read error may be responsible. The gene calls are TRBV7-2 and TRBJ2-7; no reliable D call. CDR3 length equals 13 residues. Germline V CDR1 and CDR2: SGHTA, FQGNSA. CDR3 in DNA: TGTGCCAGCAGTTTAGAAGCCGAGGTCGAGCAGTACTTC. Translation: CASSLEAEVEQYF.

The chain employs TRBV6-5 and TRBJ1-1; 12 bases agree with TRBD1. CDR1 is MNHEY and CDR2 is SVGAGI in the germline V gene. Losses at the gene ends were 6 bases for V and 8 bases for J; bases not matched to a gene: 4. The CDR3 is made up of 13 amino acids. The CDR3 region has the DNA TGTGCCAGCAGAGGGACAGGGGGCCCCGAAGCTTTCTTT. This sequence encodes CASRGTGGPEAFF.

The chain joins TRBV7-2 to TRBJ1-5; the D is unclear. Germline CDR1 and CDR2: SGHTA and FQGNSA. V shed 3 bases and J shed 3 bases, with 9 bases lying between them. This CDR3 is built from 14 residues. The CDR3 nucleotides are TGTGCCAGCAGCTTGCGGCAACTCAATCAGCCCCAGCATTTT. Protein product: CASSLRQLNQPQHF.

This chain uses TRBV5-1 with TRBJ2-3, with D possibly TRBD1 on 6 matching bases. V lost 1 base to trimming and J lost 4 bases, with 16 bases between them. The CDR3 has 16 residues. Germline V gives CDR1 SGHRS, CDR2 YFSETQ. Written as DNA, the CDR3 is TGCGCCAGCAGCTTGTTACCGACAGGCACCCCAGATACGCAGTATTTT. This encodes CASSLLPTGTPDTQYF.

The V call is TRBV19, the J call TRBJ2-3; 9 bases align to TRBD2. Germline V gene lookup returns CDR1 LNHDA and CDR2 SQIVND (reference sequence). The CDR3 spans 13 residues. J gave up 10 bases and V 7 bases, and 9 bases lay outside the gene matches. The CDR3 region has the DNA TGTGCCAGTATGGGATTAGCGGGAGTTGCGCAGTATTTT. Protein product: CASMGLAGVAQYF.

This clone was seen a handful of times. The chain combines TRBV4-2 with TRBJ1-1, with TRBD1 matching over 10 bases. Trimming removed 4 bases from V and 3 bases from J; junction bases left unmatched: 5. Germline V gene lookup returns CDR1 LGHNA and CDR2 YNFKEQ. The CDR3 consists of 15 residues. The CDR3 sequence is CASSPRDRGDTEAFF. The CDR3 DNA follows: TGTGCCAGCAGCCCCCGGGACAGGGGCGACACTGAAGCTTTCTTT.

In nucleotides, the CDR3 is TGTGCCAGCAGCTTAGGGACTAGCGAAGCCTACGAGCAGTACTTC. Protein: CASSLGTSEAYEQYF. This rearrangement joins TRBV11-2 to TRBJ2-7; 9 nucleotides line up with TRBD2. This CDR3 comprises 15 residues. The germline V gene encodes CDR1 SGHAT and CDR2 FQNNGV. The ends lost 1 base at V and 2 bases at J; junction bases unmatched: 3.

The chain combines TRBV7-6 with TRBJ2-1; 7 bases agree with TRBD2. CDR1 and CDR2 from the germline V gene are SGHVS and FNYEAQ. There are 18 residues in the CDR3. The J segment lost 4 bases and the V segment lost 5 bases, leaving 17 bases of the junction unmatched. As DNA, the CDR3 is TGTGCCAGCAGCCTCAATGGAGAGACTAGCACCTCATACAATGAGCAGTTCTTC. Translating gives CASSLNGETSTSYNEQFF.

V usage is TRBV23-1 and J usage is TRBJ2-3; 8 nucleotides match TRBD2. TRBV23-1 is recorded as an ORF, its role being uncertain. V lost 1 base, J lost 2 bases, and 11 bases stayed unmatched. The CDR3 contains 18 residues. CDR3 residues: CASSQLVPRLATTDTQYF. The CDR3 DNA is TGCGCCAGCAGTCAATTGGTTCCTAGACTAGCGACCACAGATACGCAGTATTTT.

CDR3: CASSQPGLAVNEQFF. The CDR3 bases are TGCGCCAGCAGCCAGCCGGGACTAGCGGTTAATGAGCAGTTCTTC. This chain links TRBV4-1 with TRBJ2-1, with 11 bases that match TRBD2. CDR3 size: 15 residues. Germline assignment: CDR1 MGHRA and CDR2 YSYEKL. Trimming at V came to 3 bases and at J to 7 bases, leaving 5 bases not matched to a gene.

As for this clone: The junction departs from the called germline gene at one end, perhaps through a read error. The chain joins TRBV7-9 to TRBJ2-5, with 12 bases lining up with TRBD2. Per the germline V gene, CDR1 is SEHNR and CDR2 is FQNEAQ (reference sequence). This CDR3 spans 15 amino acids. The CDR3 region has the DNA TGTGCCAGCAGCCTAGCGGGAGGGGCCAAAGAGACCCAGTACTTC. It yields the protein CASSLAGGAKETQYF.

CDR3 loop: CASSLGGASNTEAFF. CDR3 sequence (DNA): TGTGCCAGCAGCTTGGGGGGAGCCTCGAACACTGAAGCTTTCTTT. This chain links TRBV5-4 with TRBJ1-1; D is unresolved. Per the germline V gene, CDR1 is SGHNT and CDR2 is YYREEE (reference sequence). Trimming took off 0 bases at V and 1 base at J, with 10 bases between the two ends. CDR3 length equals 15 residues.

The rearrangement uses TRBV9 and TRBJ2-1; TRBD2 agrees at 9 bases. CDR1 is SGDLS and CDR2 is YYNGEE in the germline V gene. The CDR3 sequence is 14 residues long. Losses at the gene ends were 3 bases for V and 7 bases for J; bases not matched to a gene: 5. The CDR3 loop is CASSASGEWNEQFF. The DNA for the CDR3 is TGTGCCAGCAGCGCTAGCGGGGAGTGGAATGAGCAGTTCTTC.

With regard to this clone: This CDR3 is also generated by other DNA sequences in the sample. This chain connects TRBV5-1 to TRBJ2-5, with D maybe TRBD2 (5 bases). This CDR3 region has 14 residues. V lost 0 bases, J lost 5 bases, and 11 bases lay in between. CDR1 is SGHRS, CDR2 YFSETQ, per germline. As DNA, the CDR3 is TGCGCCAGCAGCTTGGGTGGCGGGCAGGAGACCCAGTACTTC. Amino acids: CASSLGGGQETQYF.

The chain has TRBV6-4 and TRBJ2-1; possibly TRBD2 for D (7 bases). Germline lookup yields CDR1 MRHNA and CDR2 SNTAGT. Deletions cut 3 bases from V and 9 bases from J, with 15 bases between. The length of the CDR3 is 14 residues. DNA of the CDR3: TGTGCCAGCAGTGAGATGGGGGGGCTCATTGAGCAGTTCTTC. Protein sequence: CASSEMGGLIEQFF.

As DNA, the CDR3 is TGTGCCAGCAGCGCCCCCCTGACAAAGTACAATGAGCAGTTCTTC. This translates into CASSAPLTKYNEQFF. The chain combines TRBV9 with TRBJ2-1, with D unresolved. Germline CDR1 SGDLS, CDR2 YYNGEE. There are 15 residues in the CDR3. Trimming cost V 3 bases and J 4 bases, with 14 bases left between them.

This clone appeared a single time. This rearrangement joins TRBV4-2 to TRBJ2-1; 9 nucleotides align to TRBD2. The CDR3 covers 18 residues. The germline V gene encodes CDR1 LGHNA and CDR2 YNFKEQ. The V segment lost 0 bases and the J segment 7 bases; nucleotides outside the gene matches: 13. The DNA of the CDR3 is TGTGCCAGCAGCCAAGATCCCCAGCGGGGGGCAGTCTTTAATGAGCAGTTCTTC. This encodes CASSQDPQRGAVFNEQFF.

This CDR3 is CASSVQGGNTIYF. CDR3 nucleotide sequence: TGTGCCAGCAGCGTCCAGGGCGGAAACACCATATATTTT. The rearrangement uses TRBV9 and TRBJ1-3; D is possibly TRBD1 (5 bases). Trimming pared 2 bases from V and 4 bases from J, leaving 7 bases between. The CDR3 covers 13 residues. From germline, CDR1 is SGDLS and CDR2 YYNGEE.

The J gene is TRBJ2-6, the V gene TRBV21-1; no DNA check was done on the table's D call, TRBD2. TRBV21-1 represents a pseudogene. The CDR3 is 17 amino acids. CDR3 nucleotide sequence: TGTGCCAGCAGCATCTCGTTTCCCCGCTCTGGGGCCAACGTCCTGACTTTC. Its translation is CASSISFPRSGANVLTF.

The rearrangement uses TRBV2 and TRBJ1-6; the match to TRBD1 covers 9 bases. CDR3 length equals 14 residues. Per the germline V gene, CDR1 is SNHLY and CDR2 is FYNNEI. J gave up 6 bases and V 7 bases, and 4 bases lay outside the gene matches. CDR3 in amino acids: CASKGDRVNSPLHF. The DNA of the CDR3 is TGTGCCAGCAAAGGGGACAGGGTTAATTCACCCCTCCACTTT.

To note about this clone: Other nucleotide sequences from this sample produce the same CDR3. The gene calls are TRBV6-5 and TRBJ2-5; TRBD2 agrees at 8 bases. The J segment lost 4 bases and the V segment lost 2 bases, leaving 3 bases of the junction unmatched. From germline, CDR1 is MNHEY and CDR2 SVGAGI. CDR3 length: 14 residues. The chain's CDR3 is CASSYPGGGETQYF. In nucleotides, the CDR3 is TGTGCCAGCAGTTACCCGGGAGGGGGAGAGACCCAGTACTTC.

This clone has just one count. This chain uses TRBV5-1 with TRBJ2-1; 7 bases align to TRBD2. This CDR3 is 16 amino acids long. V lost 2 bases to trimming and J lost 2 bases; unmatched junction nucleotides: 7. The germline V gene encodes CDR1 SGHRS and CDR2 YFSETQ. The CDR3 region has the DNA TGCGCCAGCAGCTTTAGGGACTATGCAGCCTACAATGAGCAGTTCTTC. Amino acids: CASSFRDYAAYNEQFF. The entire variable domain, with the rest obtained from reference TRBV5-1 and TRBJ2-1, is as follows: KAGVTQTPRYLIKTRGQQVTLSCSPISGHRSVSWYQQTPGQGLQFLFEYFSETQRNKGNFPGRFSGRQFSNSRSEMNVSTLELGDSALYLCASSFRDYAAYNEQFFGPGTRLTVL.

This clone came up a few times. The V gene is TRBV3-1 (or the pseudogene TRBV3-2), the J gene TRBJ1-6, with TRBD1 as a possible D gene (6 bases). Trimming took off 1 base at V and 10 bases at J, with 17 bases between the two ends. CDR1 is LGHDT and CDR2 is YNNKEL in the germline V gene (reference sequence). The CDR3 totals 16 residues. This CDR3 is CASSQGGYRGISPLHF. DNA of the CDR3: TGTGCCAGCAGCCAAGGAGGGTATAGGGGGATCTCACCCCTCCACTTT.

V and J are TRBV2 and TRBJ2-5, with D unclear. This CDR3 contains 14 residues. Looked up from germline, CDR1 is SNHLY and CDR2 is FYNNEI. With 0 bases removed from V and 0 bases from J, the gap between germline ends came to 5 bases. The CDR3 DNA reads TGTGCCAGCAGTGAAGCCCGGTACCAAGAGACCCAGTACTTC. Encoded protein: CASSEARYQETQYF.